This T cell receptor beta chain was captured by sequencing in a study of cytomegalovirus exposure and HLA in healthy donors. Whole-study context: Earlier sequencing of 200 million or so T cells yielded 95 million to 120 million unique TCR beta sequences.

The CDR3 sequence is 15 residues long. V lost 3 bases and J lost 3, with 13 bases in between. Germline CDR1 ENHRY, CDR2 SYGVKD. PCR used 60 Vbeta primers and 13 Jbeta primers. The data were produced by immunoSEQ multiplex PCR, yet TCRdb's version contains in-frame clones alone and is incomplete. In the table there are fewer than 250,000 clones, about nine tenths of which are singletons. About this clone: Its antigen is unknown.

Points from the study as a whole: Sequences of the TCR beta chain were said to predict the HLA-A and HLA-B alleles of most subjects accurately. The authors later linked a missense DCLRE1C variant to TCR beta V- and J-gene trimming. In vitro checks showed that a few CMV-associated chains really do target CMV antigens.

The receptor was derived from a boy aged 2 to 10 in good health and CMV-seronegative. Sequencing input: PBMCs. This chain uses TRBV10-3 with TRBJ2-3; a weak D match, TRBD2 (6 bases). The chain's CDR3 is CAISDPGLLTDTQYF. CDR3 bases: TGTGCCATCAGTGACCCAGGACTACTTACAGATACGCAGTATTTT.